The 18 T cell receptor beta chains below all came from one sample that was sequenced in a study of somatic mutations in cytotoxic T cells in rheumatoid arthritis. Assay used: immunoSEQ multiplex PCR; TCRdb lists only in-frame clones, some missing. This table holds roughly 9,700 clones, 81% found once. Sequencing was done on a sample of CD8+ T cells sorted from blood. The receptors were sampled from a woman between 45 and 65 years old in good health.

CDR3: CASSLRGGFYEQYF. The CDR3 DNA follows: TGTGCCAGCAGCTTACGGGGGGGTTTCTACGAGCAGTACTTC. The chain combines TRBV13 with TRBJ2-7; 8 bases match TRBD2. The trim removed 2 bases at V and 3 bases at J, leaving 3 bases unmatched. Germline V gene data show CDR1 as PRHDT and CDR2 as FYEKMQ (reference sequence). CDR3 length equals 14 residues.

V usage is TRBV7-2 and J usage is TRBJ2-7; 10 bases line up with TRBD2. Germline values: CDR1 SGHTA, CDR2 FQGNSA. Germline trimming cut 5 bases from V and 3 bases from J; bases unmatched to any gene: 4. The CDR3 spans 14 residues. This CDR3 is CASSAGLAVYEQYF. DNA for the CDR3: TGTGCCAGCAGCGCTGGACTAGCGGTCTACGAGCAGTACTTC.

This clone occurred a few times. The chain employs TRBV2 and TRBJ2-1, with 10 bases that match TRBD1. J lost 4 bases, V lost 8 bases, and 5 bases had no gene match. Germline assignment: CDR1 SNHLY and CDR2 FYNNEI. The CDR3 is 14 residues long. DNA of the CDR3: TGTGCCAGCGGGACAGGGGAGACATACAATGAGCAGTTCTTC. Amino acids: CASGTGETYNEQFF.

This sequence joins TRBV7-2 and TRBJ2-5, with TRBD2 identical over 10 bases. The J segment lost 4 bases and the V segment lost 5 bases, leaving 7 bases of the junction unmatched. Germline CDR1 and CDR2: SGHTA and FQGNSA. The CDR3 covers 15 residues. The CDR3, as DNA: TGTGCCAGCAGCACGGGACTAGCGTCTGGAGAGACCCAGTACTTC. Its protein product is CASSTGLASGETQYF.

The gene calls are TRBV10-3 and TRBJ2-7; possible D gene TRBD2, 6 bases. This CDR3 is 15 amino acids long. CDR1 and CDR2 (germline): ENHRY, SYGVKD. Trimming stripped 5 bases from V and 5 bases from J, with 19 bases between. The CDR3 DNA reads as TGTGCCATCAGTCTTTCAGGAGGGGATCGGGACGAGCAGTACTTC. Its protein product is CAISLSGGDRDEQYF.

This chain joins TRBV7-2 and TRBJ1-2; 8 nucleotides agree with TRBD1. CDR3 length equals 14 residues. V lost 4 bases, J lost 6 bases, and 7 bases stayed unmatched. Germline lookup yields CDR1 SGHTA and CDR2 FQGNSA. In DNA, the CDR3 is TGTGCCAGCAGCTCCCGCGGGACAGGACATGGCTACACCTTC. This sequence encodes CASSSRGTGHGYTF.

The chain joins TRBV28 to TRBJ2-1; 12 bases align to TRBD1. J gave up 8 bases and V 3 bases, and 2 bases lay outside the gene matches. The length of the CDR3 is 14 residues. Per the germline V gene, CDR1 is MDHEN and CDR2 is SYDVKM. In DNA, the CDR3 is TGTGCCAGCAGTTTTGGGACAGGGGGCGATGAGCAGTTCTTC. Its protein is CASSFGTGGDEQFF.

The genes are TRBV5-6 and TRBJ1-2; no clear D. Trimming shortened V by 4 bases and J by 7 bases, and 8 bases separated the two germline ends. The germline gives CDR1 SGHDT, CDR2 YYEEEE. This CDR3 contains 11 residues. CDR3 DNA: TGTGCCAGCAGCCTCGGTATTGGCTACACCTTC. This gives the protein CASSLGIGYTF. Complete variable domain (other parts from reference TRBV5-6 and TRBJ1-2): DAGVTQSPTHLIKTRGQQVTLRCSPKSGHDTVSWYQQALGQGPQFIFQYYEEEERQRGNFPDRFSGHQFPNYSSELNVNALLLGDSALYLCASSLGIGYTFGSGTRLTVV.

The genes are TRBV28 and TRBJ2-7, with 8 bases matching TRBD1. The length of the CDR3 is 15 residues. Germline CDR1 MDHEN, CDR2 SYDVKM. Trimming took 5 bases from V and 3 from J; bases not matched to a gene: 9. Here the CDR3 reads CASSNPTGVGYEQYF. The CDR3 DNA follows: TGTGCCAGCAGTAACCCGACAGGGGTGGGCTACGAGCAGTACTTC.

The chain uses TRBV9 and TRBJ2-1; 7 bases fit TRBD2. Germline V gene data show CDR1 as SGDLS and CDR2 as YYNGEE. There are 14 residues in the CDR3. The J segment lost 8 bases and the V segment lost 2 bases, leaving 7 bases of the junction unmatched. Here the CDR3 reads CASSVSGTKDEQFF. The CDR3, as DNA: TGTGCCAGCAGCGTCTCCGGGACTAAGGATGAGCAGTTCTTC.

This sequence joins TRBV30 and TRBJ2-7, with 7 bases aligning to TRBD1. The J segment lost 1 base and the V segment lost 4 bases, leaving 7 bases of the junction unmatched. Germline CDR1 reads GTSNPN; CDR2 reads SVGIG (reference sequence). CDR3 size: 14 residues. In DNA form, the CDR3 reads TGTGCCTGGACCGAAGGGACAGTATCCTACGAGCAGTACTTC. It codes for CAWTEGTVSYEQYF.

The V gene is TRBV27, the J gene TRBJ1-2; TRBD1 matches 7 bases. Germline CDR1 reads MNHEY; CDR2 reads SMNVEV (reference sequence). CDR3 length: 14 amino acids. The V and J ends lost 4 bases and 2 bases, in that order; junction bases with no gene match: 4. This CDR3 is CASSSGQVNYGYTF. In DNA, the CDR3 is TGTGCCAGCAGTTCTGGACAGGTGAACTATGGCTACACCTTC.

The chain carries TRBV28 and TRBJ2-7, with TRBD1 matching 9 bases. V trimming: 5 bases; J trimming: 4 bases; junction bases outside the gene matches: 3. Germline V gives CDR1 MDHEN, CDR2 SYDVKM. This CDR3 spans 13 amino acids. CDR3 coding DNA: TGTGCCAGCAGTCCGGGACAGGGTTACGAGCAGTACTTC. This translates into CASSPGQGYEQYF. Looking up the rest from reference TRBV28 and TRBJ2-7 gives the full variable domain: DVKVTQSSRYLVKRTGEKVFLECVQDMDHENMFWYRQDPGLGLRLIYFSYDVKMKEKGDIPEGYSVSREKKERFSLILESASTNQTSMYLCASSPGQGYEQYFGPGTRLTVT.

This rearrangement joins TRBV4-1 to TRBJ1-3; TRBD1 aligns across 9 bases. The trim removed 4 bases at V and 2 bases at J, leaving 3 bases unmatched. The CDR3 covers 15 residues. CDR1 is MGHRA and CDR2 is YSYEKL in the germline V gene. The CDR3 bases are TGCGCCAGCAGCCGCGACAGGGGGACTGGAAACACCATATATTTT. Protein product: CASSRDRGTGNTIYF.

The chain couples TRBV27 to TRBJ1-5, with 10 bases fitting TRBD1. CDR3 size: 16 residues. J gave up 3 bases and V 0 bases, and 2 bases lay outside the gene matches. CDR1 and CDR2 (germline): MNHEY, SMNVEV (reference sequence). The chain's CDR3 is CASSLSGQGINQPQHF. CDR3 in DNA: TGTGCCAGCAGTTTATCGGGACAGGGGATCAATCAGCCCCAGCATTTT.

This clone has just one count. The chain joins TRBV9 to TRBJ2-3; 11 bases are shared with TRBD2. The CDR3 totals 19 residues. CDR1 SGDLS and CDR2 YYNGEE come from the germline V gene. The ends lost 3 bases at V and 6 bases at J; junction bases unmatched: 18. The CDR3 protein is CASSGSGPGLAGVPDTQYF. DNA of the CDR3: TGTGCCAGCAGCGGCTCAGGCCCCGGACTAGCGGGCGTCCCGGATACGCAGTATTTT.

This rearrangement joins TRBV11-2 to TRBJ2-1, with 10 bases fitting TRBD2. Trimming cost V 6 bases and J 9 bases; bases outside gene matches: 17. Germline V gene data show CDR1 as SGHAT and CDR2 as FQNNGV. This CDR3 has 17 amino acids. The CDR3 spells CASRKSPTAGGLGEQFF. The DNA of the CDR3 is TGTGCCAGCAGAAAAAGCCCTACAGCGGGAGGGCTGGGTGAGCAGTTCTTC.

The gene calls are TRBV14 and TRBJ2-7; TRBD1 matches at 9 bases. CDR1 and CDR2 from the germline V gene are SGHDN and FVKESK. V shed 3 bases, J shed 4 bases, and the junction held 7 bases outside the gene matches. This CDR3 comprises 15 residues. CDR3 region: CASSHAGQGGYEQYF. The CDR3 DNA sequence: TGTGCCAGCAGCCATGCGGGACAGGGAGGTTACGAGCAGTACTTC.